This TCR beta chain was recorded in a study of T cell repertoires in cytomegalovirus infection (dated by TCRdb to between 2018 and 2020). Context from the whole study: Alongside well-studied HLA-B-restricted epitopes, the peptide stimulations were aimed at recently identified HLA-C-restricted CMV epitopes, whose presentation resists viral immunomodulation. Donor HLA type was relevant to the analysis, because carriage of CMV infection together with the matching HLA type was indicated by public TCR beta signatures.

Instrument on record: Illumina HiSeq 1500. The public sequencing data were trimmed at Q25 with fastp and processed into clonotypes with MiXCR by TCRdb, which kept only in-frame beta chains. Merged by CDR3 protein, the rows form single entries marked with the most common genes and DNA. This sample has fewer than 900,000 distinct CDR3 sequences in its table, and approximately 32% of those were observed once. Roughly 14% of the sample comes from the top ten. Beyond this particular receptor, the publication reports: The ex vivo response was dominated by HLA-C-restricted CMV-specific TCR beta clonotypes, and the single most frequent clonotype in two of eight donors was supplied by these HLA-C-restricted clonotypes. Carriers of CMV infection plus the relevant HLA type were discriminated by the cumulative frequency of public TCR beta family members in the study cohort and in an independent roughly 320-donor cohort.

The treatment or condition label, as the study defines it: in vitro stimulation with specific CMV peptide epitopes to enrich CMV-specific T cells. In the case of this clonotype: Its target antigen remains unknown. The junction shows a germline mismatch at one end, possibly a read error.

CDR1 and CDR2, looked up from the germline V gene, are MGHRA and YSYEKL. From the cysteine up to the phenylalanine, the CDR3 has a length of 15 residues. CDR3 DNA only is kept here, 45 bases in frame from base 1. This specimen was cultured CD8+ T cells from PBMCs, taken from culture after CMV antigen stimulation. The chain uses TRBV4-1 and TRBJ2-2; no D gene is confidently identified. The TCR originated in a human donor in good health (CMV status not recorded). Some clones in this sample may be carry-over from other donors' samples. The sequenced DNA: TGCGCCAGCAGACAAGGGCCCCCCGGCACCGGGGAGCTGTTTTTT. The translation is CASRQGPPGTGELFF.